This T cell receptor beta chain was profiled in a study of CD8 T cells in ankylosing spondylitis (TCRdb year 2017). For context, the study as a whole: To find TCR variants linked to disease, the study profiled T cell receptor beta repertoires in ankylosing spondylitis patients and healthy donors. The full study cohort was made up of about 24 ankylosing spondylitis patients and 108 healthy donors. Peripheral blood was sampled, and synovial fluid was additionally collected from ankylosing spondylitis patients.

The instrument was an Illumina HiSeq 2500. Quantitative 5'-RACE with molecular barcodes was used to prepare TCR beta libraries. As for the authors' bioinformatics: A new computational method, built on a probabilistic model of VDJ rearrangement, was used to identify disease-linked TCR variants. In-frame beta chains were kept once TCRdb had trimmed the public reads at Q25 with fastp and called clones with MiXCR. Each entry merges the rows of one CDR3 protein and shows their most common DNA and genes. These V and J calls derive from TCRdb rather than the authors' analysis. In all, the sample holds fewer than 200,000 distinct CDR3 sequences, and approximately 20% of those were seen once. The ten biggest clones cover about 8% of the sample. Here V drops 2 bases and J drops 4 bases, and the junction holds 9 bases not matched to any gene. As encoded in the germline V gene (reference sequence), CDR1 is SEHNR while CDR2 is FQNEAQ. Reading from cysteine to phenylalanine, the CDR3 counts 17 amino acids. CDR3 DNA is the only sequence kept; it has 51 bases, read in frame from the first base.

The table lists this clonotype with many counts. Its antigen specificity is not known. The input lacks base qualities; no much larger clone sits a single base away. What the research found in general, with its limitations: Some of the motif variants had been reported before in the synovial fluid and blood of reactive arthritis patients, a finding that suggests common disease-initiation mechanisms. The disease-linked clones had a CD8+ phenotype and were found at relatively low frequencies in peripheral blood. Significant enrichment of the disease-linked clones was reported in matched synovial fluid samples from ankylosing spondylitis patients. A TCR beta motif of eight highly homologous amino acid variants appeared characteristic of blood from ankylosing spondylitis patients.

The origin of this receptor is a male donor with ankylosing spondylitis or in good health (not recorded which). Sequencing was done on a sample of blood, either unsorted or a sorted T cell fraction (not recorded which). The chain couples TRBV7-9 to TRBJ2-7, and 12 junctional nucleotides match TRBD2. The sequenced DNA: TGTGCCAGCAGCTTACCGACTAGCGGGAGTTGGGGTTACGAGCAGTACTTC. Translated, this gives CASSLPTSGSWGYEQYF. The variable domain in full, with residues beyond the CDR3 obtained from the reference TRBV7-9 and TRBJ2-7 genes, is DTGVSQNPRHKITKRGQNVTFRCDPISEHNRLYWYRQTLGQGPEFLTYFQNEAQLEKSRLLSDRFSAERPKGSFSTLEIQRTEQGDSAMYLCASSLPTSGSWGYEQYFGPGTRLTVT.